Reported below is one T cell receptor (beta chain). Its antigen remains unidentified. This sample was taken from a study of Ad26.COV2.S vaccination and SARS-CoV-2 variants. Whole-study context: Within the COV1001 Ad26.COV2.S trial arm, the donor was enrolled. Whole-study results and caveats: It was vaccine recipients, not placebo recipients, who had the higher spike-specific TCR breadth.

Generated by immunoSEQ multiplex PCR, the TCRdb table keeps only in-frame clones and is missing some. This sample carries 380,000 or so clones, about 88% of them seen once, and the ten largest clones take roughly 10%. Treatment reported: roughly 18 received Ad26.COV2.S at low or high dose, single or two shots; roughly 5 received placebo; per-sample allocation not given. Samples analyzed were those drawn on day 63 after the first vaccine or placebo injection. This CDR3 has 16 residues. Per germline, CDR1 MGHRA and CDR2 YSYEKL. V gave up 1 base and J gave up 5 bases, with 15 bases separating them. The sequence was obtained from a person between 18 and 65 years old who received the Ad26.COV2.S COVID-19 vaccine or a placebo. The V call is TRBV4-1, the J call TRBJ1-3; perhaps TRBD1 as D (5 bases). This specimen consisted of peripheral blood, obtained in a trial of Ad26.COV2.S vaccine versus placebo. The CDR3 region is CASSQAPGDPRNTIYF. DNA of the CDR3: TGCGCCAGCAGCCAAGCCCCGGGGGACCCGAGAAACACCATATATTTT.